These T cell receptor beta chains were read from a single sample in a study of T cell responses to AZD1222 COVID-19 vaccine. Only in-frame clones appear in the TCRdb table, and some are missing; sequencing was by immunoSEQ multiplex PCR. The table has more than 150,000 clones, about nine tenths seen once; the top ten hold 6.1%. Sequencing was performed on peripheral blood, taken on day 0 of AZD1222 vaccination. All receptors come from an adult in good health. CDR3s include the opening cysteine and the closing phenylalanine or tryptophan.

TRBV14,CASSQTTGGEKLFF
TRBV29-1,CSVEDRMGPAYEQYF
TRBV27,CASSPSGVEQYF
TRBV19,CASTVQGGTGELFF
TRBV30,CAWLDNYNSPLHF
TRBV30,CAWSRTGDDEKLFF
TRBV5-8,CASSSGWMGGANTEAFF
TRBV14,CASSDLQGGSLYEQYF
TRBV6-5,CASRGSSYNSPLHF
TRBV7-3,CASSLGTSGTNWDTGELFF
TRBV11-2,CASSRAGGPTVATDTQYF
TRBV5-8,CASSLGQPQHF
TRBV28,CASSSTRVRSYNEQFF
TRBV2,CASRRTSGDTGELFF
TRBV18,CASSPQGARDQPQHF
TRBV7-2,CASIPPGTGGTDTQYF
TRBV5-4,CASSLDSLNEKLFF
TRBV7-2,CASSLGGTGVSGNTIYF
TRBV29-1,CSVKGGWDTGELFF
TRBV5-4,CASSPTVSYNEQFF
TRBV9,CASSPEVGGGLISGANVLTF
TRBV3-1/TRBV3-2,CASSPDRGQSEKLFF
TRBV11-2,CASRGVTQIGEQYF
TRBV7-8,CASSLVGPITEAFF
TRBV6-1,CASSEALQTGANYGYTF
TRBV7-9,CASSLASGGIQPQHF
TRBV24-1,CATSDPRQGGAGGKETQYF
TRBV5-1,CASSLGDREDTGELFF
TRBV5-1,CASSLASVSYYEQYF